These 30 T cell receptor beta chains were all obtained from the same sample, sequenced in a study of T cells in Graves' hyperthyroidism and ophthalmopathy. The CDR3 regions of TCR beta were amplified from RNA transcripts. The HTBI primer set drove a first-round RT-PCR of the TCR CDR3. TCRdb re-derived calls from the multiplex PCR reads in MiXCR, one entry per CDR3 protein. The sample holds 250,000 to 300,000 distinct CDR3 sequences, less than 15% seen once. The sequencing sample was made of blood. The receptors were gathered from a woman younger than 45 with Graves' hyperthyroidism that later progressed to Graves' ophthalmopathy.

The chain uses TRBV4-1 and TRBJ2-5; tentative D call: TRBD2 (7 bases). The V end was cut by 2 bases, the J end by 0 bases, with 16 bases between. CDR3 length equals 17 residues. Germline-derived CDR1 and CDR2 are MGHRA and YSYEKL. This chain's CDR3 is CASSQQGGGAYQETQYF. CDR3 coding DNA: TGCGCCAGCAGCCAACAAGGGGGGGGAGCGTACCAAGAGACCCAGTACTTC.

This clonotype was found many times. This chain links TRBV11-3 with TRBJ2-1, with D perhaps TRBD1 (5 bases). Germline CDR1 reads SGHNT; CDR2 reads YENEEA. The CDR3 covers 16 residues. The V end lost 4 bases, the J end lost 4 bases, and 17 bases lay between the germline ends. The CDR3 is CASSSTSATAYNEQFF. In DNA form, the CDR3 reads TGTGCCAGCAGCTCCACCTCCGCGACAGCGTACAATGAGCAGTTCTTC.

Points on this clonotype: Since a much larger clone is just one base distant, this may be a read error. The CDR3 nucleotides are TGTGTCAGCAGTGCCTACGGGGGACTAGCGGGGACCTACGAGCAGTACTTC. This codes for CVSSAYGGLAGTYEQYF. The chain employs TRBV6-1 and TRBJ2-7; 13 nucleotides line up with TRBD2. Per the germline V gene, CDR1 is MNHNS and CDR2 is SASEGT. CDR3 size: 17 residues.

As concerns this clonotype: A much larger clone sits a single nucleotide away, making a read error possible. Here the CDR3 omits its conserved ending phenylalanine or tryptophan, so a read error is the likely source. The rearrangement joins TRBV7-9 to TRBJ2-7, with D perhaps matching TRBD2 (6 bases). This CDR3 is 15 amino acids long. Trimming removed 6 bases at V and 4 bases at J, with 19 bases between. Germline V gene data show CDR1 as SEHNR and CDR2 as FQNEAQ (reference sequence). As DNA, the CDR3 is TGTGCCAGCAGACGTACCGGGAGCTCGCCGTACGAGCAGTACTCC. Translation gives CASRRTGSSPYEQYS.

There are many counts of this clonotype. CDR3 DNA: TGTGCCAGCTCACTGGGAGGGTGGAACACTGAAGCTTTCTTT. The encoded protein is CASSLGGWNTEAFF. V gene TRBV18 combines with J gene TRBJ1-1; no firm D call. The CDR3 sequence is 14 residues long. Germline CDR1 KGHSH, CDR2 LQKENI. V was clipped by 4 bases and J by 1 base, with 10 bases between them.

Ten or more counts support this clonotype. The rearrangement joins TRBV7-8 to TRBJ2-7, with D tentatively TRBD1 or TRBD2 (6 bases each). There are 14 residues in the CDR3. Between the trimmed V and J ends, which lost 5 bases and 3 bases, there was a span of 14 bases. Germline values: CDR1 SGHVS, CDR2 FQNEAQ. The DNA of the CDR3 is TGTGCCAGCAGCCGGGGGCCGGGGGTCTACGAGCAGTACTTC. This codes for CASSRGPGVYEQYF.

There are many counts of this clonotype. The gene calls are TRBV3-1 and TRBJ2-4, with D uncertain. Germline V gives CDR1 LGHDT, CDR2 YNNKEL (reference sequence). V was pared by 1 base and J by 10 bases, with 8 bases between. The CDR3 has 12 residues. CDR3 protein: CASSQVSGIQYF. The CDR3 DNA sequence: TGTGCCAGCAGCCAAGTTTCGGGTATTCAGTACTTC. Drawing the rest from reference TRBV3-1 and TRBJ2-4, the complete variable domain is DTAVSQTPKYLVTQMGNDKSIKCEQNLGHDTMYWYKQDSKKFLKIMFSYNNKELIINETVPNRFSPKSPDKAHLNLHINSLELGDSAVYFCASSQVSGIQYFGAGTRLSVL.

J is TRBJ1-5 and V is TRBV3-2; the D call of TRBD1 is as the table states it, not checked on the DNA. TRBV3-2 is deemed a pseudogene. This CDR3 spans 16 amino acids. CDR3 sequence reads: CASSTPGTGGRVPQHF. The CDR3 DNA sequence: TGTGCCAGCAGTACCCCCGGGACAGGGGGTCGGGTGCCCCAGCATTTT.

This clonotype has at least ten counts. J is TRBJ1-5 and V is TRBV28; D is ambiguous. V dropped 3 bases and J dropped 6 bases, with 9 bases sitting between them. Germline V CDR1 and CDR2: MDHEN, SYDVKM. The CDR3 spans 13 residues. The CDR3 reads CASSLGAAQPQHF. In DNA form, the CDR3 reads TGTGCCAGCAGTTTGGGAGCGGCTCAGCCCCAGCATTTT.

This clonotype appeared many times. V gene TRBV30 combines with J gene TRBJ2-1, with D uncertain. Germline CDR1 is GTSNPN and CDR2 is SVGIG (reference sequence). The CDR3 contains 11 residues. Deletions cut 4 bases from V and 3 bases from J, with 4 bases between. The CDR3 loop is CAWTLYNEQFF. The CDR3 DNA reads as TGTGCCTGGACCCTCTACAATGAGCAGTTCTTC.

In this sample, this clonotype turned up many times. The chain uses TRBV5-1 and TRBJ2-7, with D possibly being TRBD1 (6 bases). Trimming stripped 4 bases from V and 3 bases from J, with 20 bases between. Germline CDR1 reads SGHRS; CDR2 reads YFSETQ. The CDR3 runs 16 residues. The CDR3 DNA reads TGCGCCAGCAGCCCGCAATCGTTGGGGGCCAACTACGAGCAGTACTTC. It codes for CASSPQSLGANYEQYF. The full variable domain, completed using reference TRBV5-1 and TRBJ2-7, is KAGVTQTPRYLIKTRGQQVTLSCSPISGHRSVSWYQQTPGQGLQFLFEYFSETQRNKGNFPGRFSGRQFSNSRSEMNVSTLELGDSALYLCASSPQSLGANYEQYFGPGTRLTVT.

In its sample, this clonotype was seen many times. This chain links TRBV10-3 with TRBJ1-3; the D gene is possibly TRBD1 (5 bases). V was clipped by 3 bases and J by 1 base, with 16 bases between them. Germline assignment: CDR1 ENHRY and CDR2 SYGVKD. This CDR3 spans 17 amino acids. This CDR3 reads CAISDTPGTGSGNTIYF. In DNA form, the CDR3 reads TGTGCCATCAGTGATACCCCCGGGACCGGATCTGGAAACACCATATATTTT.

This clonotype was detected only a few times. The rearrangement uses TRBV6-1 and TRBJ2-7, with TRBD1 matching over 8 bases. The CDR3 totals 14 residues. V shed 5 bases, J shed 4 bases, and the junction held 7 bases outside the gene matches. CDR1 is MNHNS, CDR2 SASEGT, per germline. The CDR3 DNA reads as TGTGCCAGCAGTTTGGACAGGGAGCAGTACGAGCAGTACTTC. As protein: CASSLDREQYEQYF.

This clonotype has ten or more counts. This chain connects TRBV28 to TRBJ2-3; maybe TRBD1 (5 bases). This CDR3 is 16 amino acids long. Germline CDR1 MDHEN, CDR2 SYDVKM. Between the trimmed V and J ends, which lost 5 bases and 2 bases, there was a span of 17 bases. This CDR3 is CASSLPRPGHTDTQYF. As DNA, the CDR3 is TGTGCCAGCAGTCTCCCCCGTCCAGGGCACACAGATACGCAGTATTTT.

This clonotype was seen repeatedly, ten times or more. The J gene is TRBJ2-1, the V gene TRBV7-2; 9 positions match TRBD2. The CDR3 covers 16 residues. Germline V gene data show CDR1 as SGHTA and CDR2 as FQGNSA. J was trimmed by 6 bases and V by 0 bases; bases with no gene match: 6. CDR3 residues: CASSLAASGTSNEQFF. CDR3 nucleotides: TGTGCCAGCAGCTTAGCGGCTAGCGGGACTTCCAATGAGCAGTTCTTC.

This clonotype was counted many times. The V and J genes are TRBV5-1 and TRBJ2-7; possibly TRBD1 for D (6 bases). The CDR3 consists of 14 residues. Germline V gives CDR1 SGHRS, CDR2 YFSETQ. Trimming stripped 0 bases from V and 4 bases from J, with 11 bases between. CDR3: CASSLAQGRYEQYF. CDR3 coding DNA: TGCGCCAGCAGCTTGGCCCAGGGGAGATACGAGCAGTACTTC.

This chain uses TRBV6-5 with TRBJ2-5; 7 bases align to TRBD1. Germline trimming cut 4 bases from V and 2 bases from J; bases unmatched to any gene: 4. The CDR3 is 14 residues long. From germline, CDR1 is MNHEY and CDR2 SVGAGI. In DNA form, the CDR3 reads TGTGCCAGCAGTTTCTCGGACAGGCAAGAGACCCAGTACTTC. It codes for CASSFSDRQETQYF.

This clonotype has just a few counts. The chain carries TRBV9 and TRBJ2-7; unclear D gene. This CDR3 spans 14 amino acids. The germline CDR1 and CDR2 sequences are SGDLS and YYNGEE. The ends were cut back, 5 bases at V and 6 bases at J, with 18 bases in the middle. CDR3 sequence: CASSSAEPFGEQYF. CDR3 coding DNA: TGTGCCAGCAGTTCCGCGGAACCCTTTGGCGAGCAGTACTTC.

This clonotype came up many times. The chain's CDR3 is CAWSTHSTEAFF. CDR3 bases: TGTGCCTGGAGTACACACAGTACTGAAGCTTTCTTT. The V gene is TRBV30, the J gene TRBJ1-1, with D hard to call. V was trimmed by 2 bases and J by 5 bases, leaving 9 bases between them. The CDR3 is 12 amino acids. Per germline, CDR1 GTSNPN and CDR2 SVGIG (reference sequence).

This clonotype was counted many times. This sequence joins TRBV3-1 and TRBJ1-3; D gene unclear. Germline V gene lookup returns CDR1 LGHDT and CDR2 YNNKEL (reference sequence). The CDR3 spans 13 residues. Trimming shortened V by 7 bases and J by 6 bases, and 13 bases separated the two germline ends. The CDR3 loop is CASINSAANTIYF. The DNA of the CDR3 is TGTGCCAGCATAAACAGCGCTGCAAACACCATATATTTT.

This clonotype was seen at least ten times. The chain combines TRBV27 with TRBJ2-3; TRBD1 matches 7 bases. Per the germline V gene, CDR1 is MNHEY and CDR2 is SMNVEV (reference sequence). This CDR3 has 18 residues. The CDR3 sequence: CVTGQIGGDRTNTDTQYF. The CDR3 DNA sequence: TGTGTCACAGGCCAAATAGGGGGCGATAGAACTAACACAGATACGCAGTATTTT.

At least ten counts were recorded for this clonotype. The chain uses TRBV27 and TRBJ1-5, with TRBD1 matching 8 bases. J lost 9 bases, V lost 5 bases, and 9 bases had no gene match. Germline values: CDR1 MNHEY, CDR2 SMNVEV (reference sequence). There are 14 residues in the CDR3. CDR3 nucleotide sequence: TGTGCCAGCAGTACCCGACAGGGGAACCCGCCCCAGCATTTT. This encodes CASSTRQGNPPQHF.

Ten or more counts support this clonotype. J is TRBJ2-7 and V is TRBV28; TRBD1 is a possible D gene (6 bases). This CDR3 has 13 amino acids. Germline CDR1 and CDR2: MDHEN and SYDVKM. V was trimmed by 3 bases and J by 4 bases, leaving 10 bases between them. CDR3 DNA sequence: TGTGCCAGCAGTTTGACGGGACAATACGAGCAGTACTTC. Protein sequence: CASSLTGQYEQYF.

The sample holds many counts of this clonotype. V usage is TRBV11-2 and J usage is TRBJ2-7, with 11 nucleotides matching TRBD2. Looked up from germline, CDR1 is SGHAT and CDR2 is FQNNGV. CDR3 length: 16 residues. The V gene end was trimmed by 5 bases and the J gene end by 0 bases; junction bases not matched to a gene: 6. CDR3 nucleotide sequence: TGTGCCAGCAGCCGGGCCGGGACTAGCGGCTCCTACGAGCAGTACTTC. Its translation: CASSRAGTSGSYEQYF.

The sample holds many counts of this clonotype. The V gene is TRBV7-8, the J gene TRBJ1-1; no firm D call. The CDR3 loop spans 13 amino acids. The germline CDR1 and CDR2 sequences are SGHVS and FQNEAQ. Trimming pared 2 bases from V and 6 bases from J, leaving 10 bases between. CDR3 region: CASSLTLQAEAFF. CDR3 coding DNA: TGTGCCAGCAGCTTAACACTTCAAGCTGAAGCTTTCTTT.

There are many counts of this clonotype. The chain joins TRBV7-9 to TRBJ2-6; D gene uncertain. Germline CDR1 reads SEHNR; CDR2 reads FQNEAQ (reference sequence). The CDR3 is made up of 15 amino acids. V lost 5 bases, J lost 2 bases, and 10 bases lay in between. CDR3 DNA sequence: TGTGCCAGCAGCCCCCCAGGCCCTGGGGCCAACGTCCTGACTTTC. Protein product: CASSPPGPGANVLTF.

On this clonotype: It may be a read error: a sequence one base away is much more abundant. The chain couples TRBV5-6 to TRBJ1-2; D may be TRBD1 (5 bases). The CDR3 has 14 residues. Germline V gives CDR1 SGHDT, CDR2 YYEEEE. V lost 6 bases and J lost 5, with 17 bases in between. The CDR3 DNA sequence: TGTGCCAGCACCTGGGGCGGGGAGGGGTATGGCTACACCTTC. This gives the protein CASTWGGEGYGYTF.

This clonotype showed up many times. V and J are TRBV6-2 or TRBV6-3 and TRBJ2-3; 8 nucleotides match TRBD2. This CDR3 spans 16 amino acids. In germline, CDR1 is MNHEY, CDR2 SVGEGT. V gave up 6 bases and J gave up 3 bases; unmatched junction bases: 11. The DNA for the CDR3 is TGTGCCAGCAGGGACGGACTAGCCTTCAGTACAGATACGCAGTATTTT. Translated: CASRDGLAFSTDTQYF.

There are many counts of this clonotype. The chain links TRBV7-8 to TRBJ2-5, with 7 bases identical to TRBD1. CDR1 is SGHVS, CDR2 FQNEAQ, per germline. J was trimmed by 4 bases and V by 3 bases; bases with no gene match: 8. The CDR3 runs 15 residues. CDR3 sequence: CASSLDRFPGETQYF. The CDR3 DNA is TGTGCCAGCAGCTTGGACAGGTTCCCAGGAGAGACCCAGTACTTC.

This clonotype turned up a few times. DNA for the CDR3: TGTGCCAGCAGTTACTCGAGGGTTGGGGAACGGGGCAATCAGCCCCAGCATTTT. This gives the protein CASSYSRVGERGNQPQHF. The rearrangement uses TRBV6-5 and TRBJ1-5, with D uncertain. The CDR3 length is 18 residues. Germline V gene sequence: CDR1 MNHEY, CDR2 SVGAGI. Trimming shortened V by 0 bases and J by 2 bases, and 17 bases separated the two germline ends.